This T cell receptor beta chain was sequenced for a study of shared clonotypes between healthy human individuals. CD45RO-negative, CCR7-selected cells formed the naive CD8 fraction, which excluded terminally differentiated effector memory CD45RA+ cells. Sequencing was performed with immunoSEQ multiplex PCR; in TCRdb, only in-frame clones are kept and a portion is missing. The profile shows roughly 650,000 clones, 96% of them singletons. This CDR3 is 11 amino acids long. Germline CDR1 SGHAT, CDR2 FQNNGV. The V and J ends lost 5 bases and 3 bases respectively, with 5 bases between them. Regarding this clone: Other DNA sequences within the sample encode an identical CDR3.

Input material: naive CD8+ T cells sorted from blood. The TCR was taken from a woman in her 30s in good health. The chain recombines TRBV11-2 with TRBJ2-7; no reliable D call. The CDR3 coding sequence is TGTGCCAGCAGCCATAGCTACGAGCAGTACTTC. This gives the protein CASSHSYEQYF.